This T cell receptor (beta chain) was sequenced for a study of blood T cells in healthy people across ages (dated by TCRdb to between 2014 and 2016). For the study in its entirety: In model experiments, template switching captured about one uniquely barcoded TCR beta cDNA molecule for every two T cells. The donors were split into four age groups: young (average approximately 16 years), middle-aged (over 35), aged (more than 60) and long-lived (over 75). Donors of different ages were randomly distributed across sequencing lanes to avoid experimental bias. Two additional independent replicas of 1 million unique cDNA reads from the same blood draw were analyzed for two donors (one aged 18 to 29 and one aged 80 or older). The study measured age-related changes in TCR beta repertoire diversity using deep sequencing normalized with unique cDNA molecular identifiers. The paper's findings and limits, for the study overall: Observed TCR beta diversity correlated strongly with the percentage of naive T cells measured by flow cytometry. Donor CMV infection status was unknown, potentially confounding age-related changes in expanded clonotypes. Since profiling was done on bulk unsorted PBMCs, naive and antigen-experienced compartments could not be conclusively compared. Compared with the aged group, the long-lived group had more naive CD4+ T cells, fewer expanded clones and increased TCR diversity, suggesting age selection. Total diversity estimates from one million sequenced T cells were considered lower bounds and underestimates. Observed TCR beta diversity per million T cells fell roughly linearly with age, and a significant reduction was already apparent by age around 39.

Libraries came from 5' RACE. The sample was run on an Illumina HiSeq 2500. A second PCR of roughly 7 to 11 cycles was performed with a sample-barcoded 5' primer and a J-beta primer mix. A unique molecular identifier was introduced onto each TCR beta cDNA molecule by a template-switch 5' adaptor carrying 12 random nucleotides. Each sample yielded at least 3 million CDR3-containing paired-end reads. First-strand cDNA synthesis was performed from all RNA using the Mint cDNA synthesis kit, with priming by a TRBC-specific oligonucleotide. Following uracil-DNA glycosylase treatment, a first 18-cycle PCR with universal primers M1SS and BC2_uni_R was performed on all cDNA. On the study's bioinformatics: For normalization, 1 million high-quality reads were randomly selected from each sample, with every read carrying a distinct molecular identifier. Reads with shared molecular identifiers were discarded instead of being binned into consensus sequences. CDR3 identification, clonotype clustering and error correction used MiTCR with a Q25 quality threshold and the strictest error-elimination algorithm. A nonparametric unseen species model with Euler transformation was used to estimate lower-bound total TCR beta diversity. Starting from the raw public reads, TCRdb applied fastp trimming at Q25, assembled clones with MiXCR and retained in-frame beta chains. Records with the same CDR3 protein are collapsed into one entry carrying the most frequent genes and DNA. TCRdb's processing, not the study's, gives the V and J calls here. In this sample the table shows 1.5 million to 1.9 million distinct CDR3 sequences, about 45% of which occur a single time. The top ten clonotypes cover under 5% of the sample.

The roughly 37 donors, aged about 6 to 100 years, were systemically healthy Caucasian individuals from Russia. Each donor gave 8 to 10 milliliters of peripheral blood, drawn into EDTA-treated Vacutainer tubes. Ficoll-Paque density-gradient centrifugation was used to isolate PBMCs, with at least 6 million obtained per sample. Total RNA, at least 5 micrograms per sample, was extracted from PBMCs with Trizol reagent. The percentages of naive CD45RAhigh/CD27high T cells were determined by flow cytometry on a PBMC aliquot from every donor. In regard to this clonotype: What this receptor recognizes is not known. No base qualities exist here, and no much larger clone lies one base off it.

The CDR3, from cysteine to phenylalanine, totals 12 residues. Only the CDR3 portion is preserved as DNA: 36 bases, with reading frame beginning at the first base. The germline V gene encodes CDR1 SGHAT and CDR2 FQNNGV. V loses 5 bases of germline sequence and J loses 7 bases, and the interval between the two ends is 11 bases. The specimen sequenced was blood. The source of this sequence is a young woman in good health. The sequence joins TRBV11-2 to TRBJ1-1, with TRBD1 tentatively as D gene (5 bases match). Read as DNA, the sequence is TGTGCCAGCAGCCCCGGACATGTTGAAGCTTTCTTT. This gives the protein CASSPGHVEAFF. The CDR3, completed at both ends by the reference TRBV11-2 and TRBJ1-1 genes, gives the full variable domain EAGVAQSPRYKIIEKRQSVAFWCNPISGHATLYWYQQILGQGPKLLIQFQNNGVVDDSQLPKDRFSAERLKGVDSTLKIQPAKLEDSAVYLCASSPGHVEAFFGQGTRLTVV.